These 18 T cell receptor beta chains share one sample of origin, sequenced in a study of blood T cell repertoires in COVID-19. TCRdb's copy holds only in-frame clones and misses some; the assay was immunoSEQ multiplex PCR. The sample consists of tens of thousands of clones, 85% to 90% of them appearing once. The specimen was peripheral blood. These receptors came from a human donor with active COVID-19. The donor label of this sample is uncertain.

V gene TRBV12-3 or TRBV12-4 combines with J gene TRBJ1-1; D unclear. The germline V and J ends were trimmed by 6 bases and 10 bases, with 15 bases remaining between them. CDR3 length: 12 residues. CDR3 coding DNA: TGTGCCAGCAGCTACCGAGGGTTGGGAGCTTTCTTT. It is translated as CASSYRGLGAFF.

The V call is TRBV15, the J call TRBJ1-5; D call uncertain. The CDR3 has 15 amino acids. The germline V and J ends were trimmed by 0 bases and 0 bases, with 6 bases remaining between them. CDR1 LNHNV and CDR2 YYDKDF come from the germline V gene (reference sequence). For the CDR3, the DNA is TGTGCCACCAGCAGAGATCGGGGTAGCAATCAGCCCCAGCATTTT. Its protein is CATSRDRGSNQPQHF.

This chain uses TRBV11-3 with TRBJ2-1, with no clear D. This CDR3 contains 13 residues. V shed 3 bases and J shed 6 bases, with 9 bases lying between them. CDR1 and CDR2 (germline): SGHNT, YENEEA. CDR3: CASSFSQLNEQFF. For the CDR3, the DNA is TGTGCCAGCAGCTTTTCGCAACTCAATGAGCAGTTCTTC.

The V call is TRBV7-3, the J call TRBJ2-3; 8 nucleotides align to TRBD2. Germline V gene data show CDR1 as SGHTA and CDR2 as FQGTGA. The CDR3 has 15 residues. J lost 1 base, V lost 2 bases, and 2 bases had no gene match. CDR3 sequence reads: CASSLDGRGTDTQYF. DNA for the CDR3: TGTGCCAGCAGCTTAGACGGGAGGGGCACAGATACGCAGTATTTT. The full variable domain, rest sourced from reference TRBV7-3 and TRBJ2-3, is GAGVSQTPSNKVTEKGKYVELRCDPISGHTALYWYRQSLGQGPEFLIYFQGTGAADDSGLPNDRFFAVRPEGSVSTLKIQRTERGDSAVYLCASSLDGRGTDTQYFGPGTRLTVL.

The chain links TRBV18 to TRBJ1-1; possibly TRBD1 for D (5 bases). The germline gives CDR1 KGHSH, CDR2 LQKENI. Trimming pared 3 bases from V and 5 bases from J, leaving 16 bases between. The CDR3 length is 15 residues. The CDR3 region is CASSPWGDKRTEAFF. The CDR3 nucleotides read TGTGCCAGCTCACCTTGGGGCGACAAGAGAACTGAAGCTTTCTTT. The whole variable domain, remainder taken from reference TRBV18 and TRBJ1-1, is NAGVMQNPRHLVRRRGQEARLRCSPMKGHSHVYWYRQLPEEGLKFMVYLQKENIIDESGMPKERFSAEFPKEGPSILRIQQVVRGDSAAYFCASSPWGDKRTEAFFGQGTRLTVV.

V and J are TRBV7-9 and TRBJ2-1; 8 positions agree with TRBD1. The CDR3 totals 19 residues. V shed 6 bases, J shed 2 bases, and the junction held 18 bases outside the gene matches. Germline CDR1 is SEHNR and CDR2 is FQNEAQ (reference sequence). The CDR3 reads CASRTWAGGVLKAYNEQFF. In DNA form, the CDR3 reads TGTGCCAGCAGAACCTGGGCAGGGGGCGTATTAAAAGCCTACAATGAGCAGTTCTTC.

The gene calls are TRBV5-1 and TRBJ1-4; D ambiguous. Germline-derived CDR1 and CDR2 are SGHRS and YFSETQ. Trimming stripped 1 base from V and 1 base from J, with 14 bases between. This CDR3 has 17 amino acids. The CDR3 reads CASSLLREWGTNEKLFF. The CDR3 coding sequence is TGCGCCAGCAGCTTGTTGAGGGAGTGGGGAACTAATGAAAAACTGTTTTTT. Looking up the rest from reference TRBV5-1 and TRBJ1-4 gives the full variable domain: KAGVTQTPRYLIKTRGQQVTLSCSPISGHRSVSWYQQTPGQGLQFLFEYFSETQRNKGNFPGRFSGRQFSNSRSEMNVSTLELGDSALYLCASSLLREWGTNEKLFFGSGTQLSVL.

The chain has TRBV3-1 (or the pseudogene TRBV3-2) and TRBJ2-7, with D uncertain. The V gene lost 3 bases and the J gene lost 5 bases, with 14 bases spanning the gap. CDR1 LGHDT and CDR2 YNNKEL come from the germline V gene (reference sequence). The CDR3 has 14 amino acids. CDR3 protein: CASSHLNLWHEQYF. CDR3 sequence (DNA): TGTGCCAGCAGCCACCTCAATCTCTGGCACGAGCAGTACTTC.

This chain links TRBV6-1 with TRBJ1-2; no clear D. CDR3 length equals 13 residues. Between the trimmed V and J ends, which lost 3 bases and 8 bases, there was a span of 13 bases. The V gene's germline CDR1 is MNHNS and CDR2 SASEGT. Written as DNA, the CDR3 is TGTGCCAGCAGTGACCCCAGGAGCGGGGGCTACACCTTC. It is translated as CASSDPRSGGYTF.

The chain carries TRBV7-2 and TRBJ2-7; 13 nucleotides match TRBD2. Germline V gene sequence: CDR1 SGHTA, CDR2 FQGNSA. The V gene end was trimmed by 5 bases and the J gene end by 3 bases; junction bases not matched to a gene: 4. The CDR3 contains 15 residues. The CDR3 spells CASSPGTSGIYEQYF. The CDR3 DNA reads TGTGCCAGCAGCCCGGGGACTAGCGGGATCTACGAGCAGTACTTC.

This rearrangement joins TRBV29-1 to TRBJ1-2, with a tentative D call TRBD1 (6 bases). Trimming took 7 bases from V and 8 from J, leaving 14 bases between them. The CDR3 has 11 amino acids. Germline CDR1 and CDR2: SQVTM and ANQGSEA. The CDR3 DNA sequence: TGCAGCGCGGGGGGCAGGGAAGGCTACACCTTC. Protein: CSAGGREGYTF.

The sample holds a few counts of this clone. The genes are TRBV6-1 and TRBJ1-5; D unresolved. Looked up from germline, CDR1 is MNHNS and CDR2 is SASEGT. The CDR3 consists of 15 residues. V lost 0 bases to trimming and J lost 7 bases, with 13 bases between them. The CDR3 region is CASSEALPGLQPQHF. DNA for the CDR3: TGTGCCAGCAGTGAAGCGCTTCCGGGGTTGCAGCCCCAGCATTTT.

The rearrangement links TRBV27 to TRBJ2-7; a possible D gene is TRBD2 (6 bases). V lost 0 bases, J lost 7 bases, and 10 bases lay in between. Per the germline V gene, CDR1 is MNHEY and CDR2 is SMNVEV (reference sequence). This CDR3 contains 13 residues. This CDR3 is CASSLSAGFEQYF. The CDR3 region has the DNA TGTGCCAGCAGTTTATCGGCGGGATTTGAGCAGTACTTC.

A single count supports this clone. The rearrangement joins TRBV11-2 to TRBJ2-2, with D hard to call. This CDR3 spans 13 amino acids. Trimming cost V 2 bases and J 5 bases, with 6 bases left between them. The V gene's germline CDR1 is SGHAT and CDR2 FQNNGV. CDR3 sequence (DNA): TGTGCCAGCAGCTTATATAATACCGGGGAGCTGTTTTTT. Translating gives CASSLYNTGELFF.

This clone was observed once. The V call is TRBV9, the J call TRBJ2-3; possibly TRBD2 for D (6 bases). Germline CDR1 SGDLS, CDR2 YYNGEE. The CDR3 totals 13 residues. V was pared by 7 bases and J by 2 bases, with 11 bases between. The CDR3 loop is CASGGRYTDTQYF. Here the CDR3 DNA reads TGTGCCAGCGGAGGGCGGTACACAGATACGCAGTATTTT. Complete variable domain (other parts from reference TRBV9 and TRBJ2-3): DSGVTQTPKHLITATGQRVTLRCSPRSGDLSVYWYQQSLDQGLQFLIQYYNGEERAKGNILERFSAQQFPDLHSELNLSSLELGDSALYFCASGGRYTDTQYFGPGTRLTVL.

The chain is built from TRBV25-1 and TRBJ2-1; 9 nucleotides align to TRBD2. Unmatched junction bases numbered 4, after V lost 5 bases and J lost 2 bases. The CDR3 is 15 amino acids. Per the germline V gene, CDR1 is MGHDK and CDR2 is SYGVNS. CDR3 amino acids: CASSRAGGTYNEQFF. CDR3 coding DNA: TGTGCCAGCAGTCGGGCGGGAGGGACCTACAATGAGCAGTTCTTC.

The CDR3 nucleotides are TGTGCCAGCAGCGCGAGACAGGAGAACACTGAAGCTTTCTTT. Amino acid sequence: CASSARQENTEAFF. This chain connects TRBV7-9 to TRBJ1-1; TRBD1 might be the D (6 bases). Germline V lookup: CDR1 SEHNR, CDR2 FQNEAQ (reference sequence). The CDR3 is made up of 14 amino acids. V lost 5 bases to trimming and J lost 1 base, with 11 bases between them.

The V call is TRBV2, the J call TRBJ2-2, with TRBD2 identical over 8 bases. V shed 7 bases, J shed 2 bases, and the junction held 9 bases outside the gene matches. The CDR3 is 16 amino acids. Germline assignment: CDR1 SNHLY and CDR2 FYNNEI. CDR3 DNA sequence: TGTGCCAGCAACAGGTTGCGGGGGGTTAACACCGGGGAGCTGTTTTTT. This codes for CASNRLRGVNTGELFF.